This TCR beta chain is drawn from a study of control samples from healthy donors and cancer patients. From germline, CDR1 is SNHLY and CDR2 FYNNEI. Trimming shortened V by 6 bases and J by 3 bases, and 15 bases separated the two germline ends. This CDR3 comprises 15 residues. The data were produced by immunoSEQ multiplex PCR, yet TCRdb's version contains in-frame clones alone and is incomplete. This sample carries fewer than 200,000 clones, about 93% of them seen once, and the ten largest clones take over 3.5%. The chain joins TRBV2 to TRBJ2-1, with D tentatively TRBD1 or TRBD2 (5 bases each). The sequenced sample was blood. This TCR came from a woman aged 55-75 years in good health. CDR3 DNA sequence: TGTGCCAGCAGGTTCGGGACGCCTCACTACAATGAGCAGTTCTTC. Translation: CASRFGTPHYNEQFF.